The TCR beta chain under discussion was sequenced for a study of vaccination effects on CD4 cells after COVID-19. About the study: Subjects were given two BNT162b2 or mRNA-1273 vaccine doses.

Culturing for 10 days preceded CD4+ T cell isolation. Germline CDR1 reads MGHRA; CDR2 reads YSYEKL. Trimming cost V 4 bases and J 1 base; bases outside gene matches: 7. CDR3 size: 16 residues. Sequenced by immunoSEQ multiplex PCR; TCRdb stores in-frame clones only, minus some. The sample includes more than 45,000 clones, about 80% of them seen just once. The study's findings and limits: After vaccination, at late timepoints, clones induced by infection and by vaccine contracted markedly. After vaccination of healthy people, only 1 of 255 vaccine-induced clones cross-reacted with common cold coronaviruses.

Notes on this clone: Its antigen is currently unknown.

The gene calls are TRBV4-1 and TRBJ1-1, with 9 bases matching TRBD1. Material: CD4+ T cells from PBMCs cultured without peptide, obtained before COVID-19 vaccination. The source is a human donor who received a COVID-19 vaccine. CDR3 sequence reads: CASSRGQGPKNTEAFF. CDR3 nucleotides: TGCGCCAGCAGCCGAGGACAGGGGCCGAAGAACACTGAAGCTTTCTTT.